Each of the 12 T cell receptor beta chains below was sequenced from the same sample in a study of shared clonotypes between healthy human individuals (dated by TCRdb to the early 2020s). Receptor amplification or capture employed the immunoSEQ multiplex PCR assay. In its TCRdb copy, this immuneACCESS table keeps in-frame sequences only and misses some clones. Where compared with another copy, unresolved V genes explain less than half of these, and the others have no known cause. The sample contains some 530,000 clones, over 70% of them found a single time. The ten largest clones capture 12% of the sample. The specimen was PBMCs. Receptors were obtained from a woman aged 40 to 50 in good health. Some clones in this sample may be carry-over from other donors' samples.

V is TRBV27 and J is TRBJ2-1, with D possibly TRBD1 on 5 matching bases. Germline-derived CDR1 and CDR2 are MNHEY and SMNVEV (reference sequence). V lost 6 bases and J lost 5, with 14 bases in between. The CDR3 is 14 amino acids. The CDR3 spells CASRTDSGNNEQFF. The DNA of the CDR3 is TGTGCCAGCAGGACTGACAGTGGCAACAATGAGCAGTTCTTC.

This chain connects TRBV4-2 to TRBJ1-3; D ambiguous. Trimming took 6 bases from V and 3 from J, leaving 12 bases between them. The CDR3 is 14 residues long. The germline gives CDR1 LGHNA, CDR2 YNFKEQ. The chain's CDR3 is CASRSERNGNTIYF. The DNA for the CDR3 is TGTGCCAGCAGATCCGAGCGAAATGGAAACACCATATATTTT.

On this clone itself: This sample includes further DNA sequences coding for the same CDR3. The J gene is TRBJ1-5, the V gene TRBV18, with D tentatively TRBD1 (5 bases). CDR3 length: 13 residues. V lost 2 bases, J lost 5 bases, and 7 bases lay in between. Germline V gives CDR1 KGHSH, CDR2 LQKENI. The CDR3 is CASSPTGDQPQHF. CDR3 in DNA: TGTGCCAGCTCACCAACGGGGGATCAGCCCCAGCATTTT.

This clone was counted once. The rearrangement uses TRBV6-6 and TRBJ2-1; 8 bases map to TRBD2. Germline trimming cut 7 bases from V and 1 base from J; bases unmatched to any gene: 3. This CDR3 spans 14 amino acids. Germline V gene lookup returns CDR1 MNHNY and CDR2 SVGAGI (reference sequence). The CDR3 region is CASNSGSSYNEQFF. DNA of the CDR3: TGTGCCAGCAACAGCGGGAGTTCCTACAATGAGCAGTTCTTC.

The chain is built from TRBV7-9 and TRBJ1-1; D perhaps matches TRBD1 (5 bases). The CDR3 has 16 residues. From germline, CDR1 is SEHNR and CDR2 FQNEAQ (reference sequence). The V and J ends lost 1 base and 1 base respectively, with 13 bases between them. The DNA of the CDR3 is TGTGCCAGCAGCTTAGTTGCGGGGGGAGCGAACACTGAAGCTTTCTTT. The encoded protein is CASSLVAGGANTEAFF.

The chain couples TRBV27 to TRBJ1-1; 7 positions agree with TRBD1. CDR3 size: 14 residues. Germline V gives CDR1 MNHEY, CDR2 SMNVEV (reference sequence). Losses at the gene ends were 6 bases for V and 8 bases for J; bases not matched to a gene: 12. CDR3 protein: CASSQGQVQGEAFF. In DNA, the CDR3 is TGTGCCAGCAGCCAAGGACAGGTGCAGGGAGAAGCTTTCTTT.

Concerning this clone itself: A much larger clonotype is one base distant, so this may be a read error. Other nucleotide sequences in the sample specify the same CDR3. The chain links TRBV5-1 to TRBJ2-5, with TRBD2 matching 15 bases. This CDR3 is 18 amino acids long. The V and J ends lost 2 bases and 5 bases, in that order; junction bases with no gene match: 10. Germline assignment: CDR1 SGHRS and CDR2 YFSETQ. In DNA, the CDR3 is TGCGCCAGCAGCTTCGGGACTAGCGGGAGGAGAGGCCAGGAGACCCAGTACTTC. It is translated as CASSFGTSGRRGQETQYF.

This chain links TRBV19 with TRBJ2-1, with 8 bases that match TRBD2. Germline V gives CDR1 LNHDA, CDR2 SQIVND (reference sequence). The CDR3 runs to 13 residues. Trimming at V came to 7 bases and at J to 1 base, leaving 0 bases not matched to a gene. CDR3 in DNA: TGTGCCAGTAAGCGGGGGTCCTACAATGAGCAGTTCTTC. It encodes CASKRGSYNEQFF.

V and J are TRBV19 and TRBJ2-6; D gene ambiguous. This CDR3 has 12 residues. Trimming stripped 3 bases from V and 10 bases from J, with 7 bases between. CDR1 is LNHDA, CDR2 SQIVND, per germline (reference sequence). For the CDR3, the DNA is TGTGCCAGTAGTATGCTACGGAACGTCCTGACTTTC. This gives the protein CASSMLRNVLTF. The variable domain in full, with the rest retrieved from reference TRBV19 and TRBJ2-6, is DGGITQSPKYLFRKEGQNVTLSCEQNLNHDAMYWYRQDPGQGLRLIYYSQIVNDFQKGDIAEGYSVSREKKESFPLTVTSAQKNPTAFYLCASSMLRNVLTFGAGSRLTVL.

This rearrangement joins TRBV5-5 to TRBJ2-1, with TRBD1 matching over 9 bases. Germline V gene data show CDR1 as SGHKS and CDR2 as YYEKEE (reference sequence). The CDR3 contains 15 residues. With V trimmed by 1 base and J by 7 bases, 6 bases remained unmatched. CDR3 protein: CASSLRDREVNEQFF. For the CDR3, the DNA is TGTGCCAGCAGCTTGCGGGACAGGGAGGTTAATGAGCAGTTCTTC.

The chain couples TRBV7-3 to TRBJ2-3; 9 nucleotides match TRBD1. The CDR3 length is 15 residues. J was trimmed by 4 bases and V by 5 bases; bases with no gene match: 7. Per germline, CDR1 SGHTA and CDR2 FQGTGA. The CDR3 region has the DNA TGTGCCAGCAGCCACCCGGGACAGGGCCCAGATACGCAGTATTTT. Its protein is CASSHPGQGPDTQYF. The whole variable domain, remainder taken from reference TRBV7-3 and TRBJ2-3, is GAGVSQTPSNKVTEKGKYVELRCDPISGHTALYWYRQSLGQGPEFLIYFQGTGAADDSGLPNDRFFAVRPEGSVSTLKIQRTERGDSAVYLCASSHPGQGPDTQYFGPGTRLTVL.

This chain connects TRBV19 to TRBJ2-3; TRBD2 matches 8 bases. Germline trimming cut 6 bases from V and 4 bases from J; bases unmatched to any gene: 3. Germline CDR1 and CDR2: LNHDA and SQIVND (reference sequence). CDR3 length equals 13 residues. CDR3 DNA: TGTGCCAGTAGGGCGGGAGGCGCAGATACGCAGTATTTT. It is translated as CASRAGGADTQYF.